This TCR beta chain originates from a study of blood T cell repertoires in COVID-19. Study in general: PBMCs, B-cell-depleted T cells, or T cells were the source of the cDNA or gDNA that made up the material.

Using immunoSEQ multiplex PCR, the repertoire was profiled, and TCRdb retains in-frame clones only, with some absent. This sample has some 80,000 clones, with about four fifths found just once. The origin of this receptor is a man aged 50 to 59 with acute or convalescent COVID-19. Sequenced sample: peripheral blood.

In DNA, the CDR3 is TGTGCCAGCAGCCGGACAGAAGCCACGAGATATGGCTACACCTTC. This codes for CASSRTEATRYGYTF. The rearrangement links TRBV7-3 to TRBJ1-2, with D possibly matching TRBD1 (6 bases). The CDR3 runs to 15 residues. Germline values: CDR1 SGHTA, CDR2 FQGTGA. The V end was cut by 5 bases, the J end by 5 bases, with 18 bases between.